A selection of T cell receptor beta chains follows, all from one sample in a study of blood T cell repertoires in COVID-19. Clones were sequenced by immunoSEQ multiplex PCR, and TCRdb holds only the in-frame ones, with some missing. The table lists 180,000 or so clones, approximately 92% of them singletons. The sequenced material came from PBMCs or T cells enriched from blood (not recorded which). Receptors were obtained from a woman in her 40s with acute COVID-19. The conserved cysteine and the conserved F or W are not part of the CDR3 here.

>TRBJ2-3|14|TRBV5-4
ASSLGWRGDTDTQY
>TRBJ1-4|12|TRBV7-9
ASGDRGLDEKLF
>TRBJ2-7|12|TRBV7-9
ASSLGPDSYEQY
>TRBJ2-7|12|TRBV4-1
ASSQGGGTYEQY
>TRBJ1-6|17|TRBV28
ASSLSVVAEIVGDNPLH
>TRBJ1-4|14|TRBV2
ASSPPGRQPNEKLF
>TRBJ2-7|11|TRBV14
ASSPYTLDGQY
>TRBJ1-5|9|TRBV28
ASSTTRPQH
>TRBJ2-3|13|TRBV3-1/TRBV3-2
ASSQGYGETDTQY
>TRBJ2-1|18|TRBV3-1/TRBV3-2
ASSQDVLVRLAGGRNEQF
>TRBJ1-4|13|TRBV2
ASSVQGRINEKLF
>TRBJ2-2|15|TRBV27
ASSSPGTGGNTGELF
>TRBJ1-4|11|TRBV9
ASSPGTEGKLF
>TRBJ2-3|14|TRBV5-6
ASSLGAGSRTDTQY
>TRBJ2-3|11|TRBV5-6
ASSLIGTSGQY
>TRBJ1-1|10|TRBV6-5
ASGQPNTEAF
>TRBJ1-2|15|TRBV7-8
ASSLDNRDSKNYGYT
>TRBJ2-7|14|TRBV1
TSSHHRQGTTYEQY
>TRBJ2-2|12|TRBV7-9
ASSLRGGTGELF
>TRBJ1-5|12|TRBV9
ASSSGGGNQPQH
>TRBJ1-2|14|TRBV11-3
ASSRGRSLSNYGYT
>TRBJ1-4|11|TRBV6-5
ASTSGTGRKLF
>TRBJ2-4|14|TRBV6-2/TRBV6-3
ASSRTSGKAKNIQY
>TRBJ1-2|13|TRBV2
ASRPTTGFNYGYT
>TRBJ2-5|15|TRBV11-2
ASSLGAGTGGLETQY
>TRBJ2-7|12|TRBV2
ASSDSGGGREQY
>TRBJ1-5|13|TRBV7-8
ASSLVSGGRQPQH
>TRBJ1-6|11|TRBV30
AWSRTANSPLH
>TRBJ1-2|14|TRBV6-1
ASSERPDVLNYGYT
>TRBJ1-4|13|TRBV4-1
ASSQDRDRNEKLF
>TRBJ2-1|11|TRBV5-5
ASSLDDGEVQF
>TRBJ2-1|15|TRBV27
ASSFIPPGQGGNEQF
>TRBJ2-4|12|TRBV2
ASRGTSGKNIQY
>TRBJ2-5|13|TRBV28
ASSQSSGGEETQY
>TRBJ2-2|13|TRBV3-1/TRBV3-2
ASSQVFSGTGELF
>TRBJ1-6|13|TRBV6-5
ASSYISSGGSPLH
>TRBJ2-5|15|TRBV3-1/TRBV3-2
ASSLRTGTSGEETQY
>TRBJ1-2|12|TRBV9
ASSGRQIPYGYT
>TRBJ1-4|13|TRBV11-2
ASSLRFATNEKLF
>TRBJ2-6|13|TRBV7-2
ASIQVDSGANVLT
>TRBJ1-6|13|TRBV7-9
ASSQEGAIGSPLH
>TRBJ2-1|12|TRBV6-5
ASRMGTAYNEQF
>TRBJ2-2|11|TRBV7-3
ASSLQGTGELF
>TRBJ2-5|17|TRBV19
ASSTHHPGLAGEQETQY
>TRBJ2-3|15|TRBV29-1
SVEFITSGGGTDTQY
>TRBJ2-2|12|TRBV6-2/TRBV6-3
ASSLTSSTGELF
>TRBJ1-4|15|TRBV14
ASSQEFWGGSHEKLF
>TRBJ2-2|14|TRBV30
AWRGGQGADTGELF
>TRBJ2-5|12|TRBV3-1/TRBV3-2
ASTSGSPQETQY